This passage covers 8 T cell receptor beta chains from one sample sequenced in a study of blood T cells in healthy people across ages. A second PCR, run for about 6 to 12 cycles, used a sample-barcoded 5' primer plus a J-beta primer mix. TCRdb fed the 5' RACE reads into MiXCR, producing one record per CDR3 protein. The table records 1.8 million or so distinct CDR3 sequences, approximately 39% of them present only once. Sequencing used blood. Receptors were obtained from a human donor in good health.

The gene calls are TRBV11-2 and TRBJ2-5; 10 bases are a match to TRBD1. Trimming cost V 5 bases and J 4 bases; bases outside gene matches: 7. The CDR3 totals 15 residues. Germline V CDR1 and CDR2: SGHAT, FQNNGV. The chain's CDR3 is CASSLRQGARETQYF. CDR3 DNA: TGTGCCAGCAGCCTAAGACAGGGGGCGAGAGAGACCCAGTACTTC.

This clonotype was seen a handful of times. The genes are TRBV5-1 and TRBJ2-1; D call uncertain. Germline values: CDR1 SGHRS, CDR2 YFSETQ. The CDR3 contains 16 residues. The germline V and J ends were trimmed by 0 bases and 3 bases, with 13 bases remaining between them. DNA of the CDR3: TGCGCCAGCAGCTTGGGTGAAGTAGGGATCTACAATGAGCAGTTCTTC. As protein: CASSLGEVGIYNEQFF.

This clonotype was picked up a small number of times. The chain links TRBV6-6 to TRBJ1-1, with D possibly being TRBD1 (6 bases). CDR3 length: 14 amino acids. Per the germline V gene, CDR1 is MNHNY and CDR2 is SVGAGI (reference sequence). The V gene lost 10 bases and the J gene lost 1 base, with 16 bases spanning the gap. The CDR3 DNA reads TGTGCCACTTCCTTACCGGGACAGAACACTGAAGCTTTCTTT. Translating gives CATSLPGQNTEAFF.

This sequence joins TRBV7-8 and TRBJ2-1; D is tentatively TRBD1 or TRBD2 (5 bases each). V was trimmed by 10 bases and J by 7 bases, leaving 32 bases between them. This CDR3 is 18 amino acids long. Germline V gene data show CDR1 as SGHVS and CDR2 as FQNEAQ. In nucleotides, the CDR3 is TGTGCCACCCGATTTTTCGGGTCAGGCCTCAGGGACCTTAATGAGCAGTTCTTC. The encoded protein is CATRFFGSGLRDLNEQFF.

The J gene is TRBJ2-5, the V gene TRBV20-1; TRBD2 matches 10 bases. The V and J ends lost 6 bases and 2 bases, in that order; junction bases with no gene match: 9. The CDR3 sequence is 15 residues long. Germline V lookup: CDR1 DFQATT, CDR2 SNEGSKA (reference sequence). CDR3: CSAHGTSATQETQYF. In nucleotides, the CDR3 is TGCAGTGCCCACGGGACTAGCGCAACACAAGAGACCCAGTACTTC.

This clonotype was counted ten times or more. This chain connects TRBV20-1 to TRBJ1-6, with D perhaps TRBD1 (5 bases). V gave up 5 bases and J gave up 0 bases, with 14 bases separating them. Germline V CDR1 and CDR2: DFQATT, SNEGSKA (reference sequence). The CDR3 spans 16 residues. CDR3 sequence: CSAAGTASSYNSPLHF. Here the CDR3 DNA reads TGCAGTGCTGCCGGGACCGCAAGCTCCTATAATTCACCCCTCCACTTT.

The chain links TRBV11-2 to TRBJ2-7; D may be TRBD1 (6 bases). The V gene's germline CDR1 is SGHAT and CDR2 FQNNGV. CDR3 size: 15 residues. V was trimmed by 3 bases and J by 0 bases, leaving 12 bases between them. Here the CDR3 DNA reads TGTGCCAGCAGCTTCTCTCAGGGGAACTCCTACGAGCAGTACTTC. Translation: CASSFSQGNSYEQYF.

The chain has TRBV10-3 and TRBJ2-3; the D gene is possibly TRBD2 (5 bases). From germline, CDR1 is ENHRY and CDR2 SYGVKD. The CDR3 consists of 14 residues. V lost 6 bases to trimming and J lost 6 bases, with 16 bases between them. The CDR3 here is CAISPQRTGDTQYF. CDR3 DNA: TGTGCCATCAGCCCGCAGCGGACTGGGGATACGCAGTATTTT.